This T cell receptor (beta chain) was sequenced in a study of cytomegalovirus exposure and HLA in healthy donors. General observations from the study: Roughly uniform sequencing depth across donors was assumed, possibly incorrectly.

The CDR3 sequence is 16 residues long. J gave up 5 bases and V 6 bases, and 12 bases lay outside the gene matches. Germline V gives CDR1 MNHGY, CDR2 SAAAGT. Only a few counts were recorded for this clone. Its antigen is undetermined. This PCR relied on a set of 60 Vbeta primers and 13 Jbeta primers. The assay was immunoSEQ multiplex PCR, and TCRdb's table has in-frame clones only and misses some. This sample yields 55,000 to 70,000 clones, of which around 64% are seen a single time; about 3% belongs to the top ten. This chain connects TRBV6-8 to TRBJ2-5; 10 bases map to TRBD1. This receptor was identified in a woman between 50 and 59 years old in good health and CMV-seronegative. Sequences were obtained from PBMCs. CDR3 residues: CASRDTGTGAPETQYF. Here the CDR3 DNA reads TGTGCCAGCAGGGACACCGGGACAGGGGCCCCTGAGACCCAGTACTTC.